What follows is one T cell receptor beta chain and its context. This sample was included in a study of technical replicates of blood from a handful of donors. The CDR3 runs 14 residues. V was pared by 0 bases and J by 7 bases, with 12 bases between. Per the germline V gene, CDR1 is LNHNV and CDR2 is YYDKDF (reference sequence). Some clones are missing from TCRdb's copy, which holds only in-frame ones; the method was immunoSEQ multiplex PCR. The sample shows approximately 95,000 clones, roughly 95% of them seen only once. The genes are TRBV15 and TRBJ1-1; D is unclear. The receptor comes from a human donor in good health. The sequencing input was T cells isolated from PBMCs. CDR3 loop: CATSRDRTAREAFF. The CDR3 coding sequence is TGTGCCACCAGCAGAGATAGAACCGCACGTGAAGCTTTCTTT.